These 15 T cell receptor beta chains originate from one sample sequenced in a study of beta chain features in type 1 diabetes. As every portion of the isolated RNA was reverse transcribed, the sequencing read expressed TCRB transcripts. TCRdb's copy holds only in-frame clones and misses some; the assay was immunoSEQ multiplex PCR. The table includes under 200,000 clones, around 8% detected once. The sequenced sample was central memory CD4+ T cells from blood. The receptor source for this set is a man between 18 and 35 years old in good health.

The chain joins TRBV7-2 to TRBJ2-2; D is unclear. The V end was cut by 1 base, the J end by 8 bases, with 14 bases between. The CDR3 is 15 residues long. CDR1 and CDR2 from the germline V gene are SGHTA and FQGNSA. The CDR3 is CASSLEQSHRGELFF. CDR3 bases: TGTGCCAGCAGCTTAGAGCAATCCCATCGGGGGGAGCTGTTTTTT.

The rearrangement links TRBV4-2 to TRBJ2-3; no definite D call. Germline loops: CDR1 LGHNA, CDR2 YNFKEQ. Trimming pared 4 bases from V and 6 bases from J, leaving 8 bases between. The CDR3 length is 12 residues. The CDR3 loop reads CASSLERDTQYF. CDR3 bases: TGTGCCAGCAGCCTCGAGAGGGATACGCAGTATTTT.

This clone was picked up many times. The chain joins TRBV27 to TRBJ1-5, with D perhaps TRBD1 (5 bases). V shed 6 bases and J shed 5 bases, with 8 bases lying between them. The CDR3 loop spans 12 amino acids. In germline, CDR1 is MNHEY, CDR2 SMNVEV (reference sequence). In DNA form, the CDR3 reads TGTGCCAGCAGGCAAGGGGATCAGCCCCAGCATTTT. Its translation: CASRQGDQPQHF.

This clone was detected only a few times. V is TRBV6-6 and J is TRBJ2-1, with 7 bases identical to TRBD2. Germline-derived CDR1 and CDR2 are MNHNY and SVGAGI (reference sequence). V gave up 5 bases and J gave up 3 bases; unmatched junction bases: 4. The CDR3 loop spans 14 amino acids. The CDR3 is CASSRAGFYNEQFF. In nucleotides, the CDR3 is TGTGCCAGCAGTAGAGCGGGGTTCTACAATGAGCAGTTCTTC.

The J gene is TRBJ2-5, the V gene TRBV15; TRBD2 might be the D (6 bases). CDR1 is LNHNV, CDR2 YYDKDF, per germline (reference sequence). CDR3 length: 16 residues. V dropped 6 bases and J dropped 1 base, with 18 bases sitting between them. For the CDR3, the DNA is TGTGCCACCAGGGCCCCCCGGGGGAGCGGCCAAGAGACCCAGTACTTC. It yields the protein CATRAPRGSGQETQYF.

This clone was observed a few times. V gene TRBV28 combines with J gene TRBJ1-2, with D perhaps matching TRBD1 (6 bases). The V end was cut by 8 bases, the J end by 4 bases, with 20 bases between. CDR1 MDHEN and CDR2 SYDVKM come from the germline V gene. The CDR3 length is 15 residues. CDR3 coding DNA: TGTGCCAGCGCCCCTGGGGACACCTCTGGCTATGGCTACACCTTC. This gives the protein CASAPGDTSGYGYTF.

The chain combines TRBV29-1 with TRBJ2-1; a possible D gene is TRBD2 (6 bases). V lost 4 bases and J 0 bases, leaving 16 bases between the germline ends. The CDR3 has 16 residues. Per germline, CDR1 SQVTM and CDR2 ANQGSEA. CDR3: CSVAGVRVGSYNEQFF. The CDR3 DNA follows: TGCAGCGTTGCGGGGGTCCGGGTAGGCTCCTACAATGAGCAGTTCTTC.

This sequence joins TRBV19 and TRBJ1-1; 8 bases align to TRBD1. The trim removed 6 bases at V and 11 bases at J, leaving 8 bases unmatched. The CDR3 runs to 12 residues. The germline CDR1 and CDR2 sequences are LNHDA and SQIVND (reference sequence). CDR3 region: CASREDRGAAFF. In DNA form, the CDR3 reads TGTGCCAGTAGGGAAGACAGGGGAGCGGCTTTCTTT.

CDR3: CASSTWANEAFF. The CDR3 DNA reads TGTGCCAGCTCAACGTGGGCGAATGAGGCTTTCTTT. This chain joins TRBV18 and TRBJ1-1; no clear D gene. The germline gives CDR1 KGHSH, CDR2 LQKENI. V shed 5 bases and J shed 11 bases, with 15 bases lying between them. The CDR3 contains 12 residues. Based on the CDR3 plus reference TRBV18 and TRBJ1-1, the full variable domain is NAGVMQNPRHLVRRRGQEARLRCSPMKGHSHVYWYRQLPEEGLKFMVYLQKENIIDESGMPKERFSAEFPKEGPSILRIQQVVRGDSAAYFCASSTWANEAFFGQGTRLTVV.

This clone was recorded at least ten times. The genes are TRBV9 and TRBJ1-5; D is undetermined. CDR1 and CDR2 from the germline V gene are SGDLS and YYNGEE. The length of the CDR3 is 14 residues. The ends were cut back, 2 bases at V and 6 bases at J, with 12 bases in the middle. CDR3 residues: CASSVFAAGQPQHF. Written as DNA, the CDR3 is TGTGCCAGCAGCGTCTTCGCCGCGGGTCAGCCCCAGCATTTT. The complete variable domain, with remaining parts taken from reference TRBV9 and TRBJ1-5, reads DSGVTQTPKHLITATGQRVTLRCSPRSGDLSVYWYQQSLDQGLQFLIQYYNGEERAKGNILERFSAQQFPDLHSELNLSSLELGDSALYFCASSVFAAGQPQHFGDGTRLSIL.

In this sample, this clone turned up a few times. The rearrangement links TRBV4-2 to TRBJ2-5; 9 bases match TRBD2. Germline V lookup: CDR1 LGHNA, CDR2 YNFKEQ. The CDR3 sequence is 18 residues long. V was pared by 1 base and J by 2 bases, with 11 bases of the junction left unmatched. CDR3 bases: TGTGCCAGCAGCCAAGCAGGTAGCGGGAGTGGTGTACAAGAGACCCAGTACTTC. The encoded protein is CASSQAGSGSGVQETQYF.

This clone was picked up a small number of times. V gene TRBV19 combines with J gene TRBJ2-5; D might be TRBD2 (6 bases). The CDR3 extends over 13 amino acids. Trimming removed 3 bases at V and 4 bases at J, with 9 bases between. From germline, CDR1 is LNHDA and CDR2 SQIVND (reference sequence). The DNA for the CDR3 is TGTGCCAGTAGTATGACTAGTGGAGAGACCCAGTACTTC. This sequence encodes CASSMTSGETQYF.

In this sample, this clone turned up a few times. The chain joins TRBV5-4 to TRBJ2-5; 8 bases fit TRBD2. The CDR3 is 15 amino acids. J was trimmed by 4 bases and V by 1 base; bases with no gene match: 6. CDR1 SGHNT and CDR2 YYREEE come from the germline V gene (reference sequence). CDR3 nucleotide sequence: TGTGCCAGCAGCTTGTCCGGGAGGGCCTCAGAGACCCAGTACTTC. Translated: CASSLSGRASETQYF.

The V gene is TRBV7-9, the J gene TRBJ2-1, with TRBD2 identical over 7 bases. The CDR3 is 15 amino acids. The germline V gene encodes CDR1 SEHNR and CDR2 FQNEAQ (reference sequence). Losses at the gene ends were 4 bases for V and 2 bases for J; bases not matched to a gene: 5. The DNA for the CDR3 is TGTGCCAGCAGCTCGCAAGCGGGGACCTACAATGAGCAGTTCTTC. Protein product: CASSSQAGTYNEQFF.

This clone was seen many times. The V call is TRBV4-3, the J call TRBJ1-1, with 10 nucleotides matching TRBD1. CDR3 length: 17 amino acids. Per the germline V gene, CDR1 is LGHNA and CDR2 is YSLEER. V was pared by 2 bases and J by 4 bases, with 10 bases of the junction left unmatched. The CDR3 nucleotides are TGCGCCAGCAGCCAACATCTTAGGACAGGGGGTATCACTGAAGCTTTCTTT. It codes for CASSQHLRTGGITEAFF.